A selection of T cell receptor beta chains follows, all from one sample in a study of PD-1 blockade in classical Hodgkin lymphoma. The protocol was immunoSEQ multiplex PCR, while the TCRdb copy is restricted to in-frame clones and leaves out a portion. This table has 75,000 to 100,000 clones, roughly 76% appearing once. This specimen was peripheral blood mononuclear cells (PBMCs), taken before the second cycle of nivolumab. The receptors were gathered from a human donor with classical Hodgkin lymphoma. The CDR3 runs from the conserved cysteine through the conserved F or W. D genes are given only for firm matches. Clone sizes are given selectively: once, few, many, or a class where the clone is expanded.

clone size: NA; J gene: TRBJ2-3; D gene: NA; V gene: TRBV15; CDR3 DNA: TGTGCCACCAGCTCTTTCCCCGGGGTAGTGGGGGGAGATACGCAGTATTTT; CDR3 protein: CATSSFPGVVGGDTQYF
clone size: NA; J gene: TRBJ2-4; D gene: NA; V gene: TRBV10-3; CDR3 DNA: TGTGCCATCAGTGAGTCGACAGAAGCCAAAAACATTCAGTACTTC; CDR3 protein: CAISESTEAKNIQYF
clone size: NA; J gene: TRBJ2-2; D gene: TRBD2; V gene: TRBV6-5; CDR3 DNA: TGTGCCACTGGGACTAGTCGAACCGGGGAGCTGTTTTTT; CDR3 protein: CATGTSRTGELFF
clone size: once; J gene: TRBJ2-1; D gene: NA; V gene: TRBV4-1; CDR3 DNA: TGCGCCAGCAGCCAAGCCGGATTCTCCTTTAGCTCCTACAATGAGCAGTTCTTC; CDR3 protein: CASSQAGFSFSSYNEQFF
clone size: few; J gene: TRBJ1-1; D gene: TRBD1; V gene: TRBV10-3; CDR3 DNA: TGTGCCATCAGTCCTACCGGGACAGCCCCTGAAGCTTTCTTT; CDR3 protein: CAISPTGTAPEAFF
clone size: NA; J gene: TRBJ2-7; D gene: TRBD2; V gene: TRBV2; CDR3 DNA: TGTGCCAGCAGTGGGGCCCGGGCGGGAGAGACCTACGAGCAGTACTTC; CDR3 protein: CASSGARAGETYEQYF
clone size: NA; J gene: TRBJ1-2; D gene: NA; V gene: TRBV5-1; CDR3 DNA: TGCGCCAGCAGCCCAGACACATCAAACTATGGCTACACCTTC; CDR3 protein: CASSPDTSNYGYTF
clone size: NA; J gene: TRBJ1-2; D gene: NA; V gene: TRBV9; CDR3 DNA: TGTGCCAGCAGCGCAGGACAGCAACGTCTGCATGGCTACACCTTC; CDR3 protein: CASSAGQQRLHGYTF
clone size: NA; J gene: TRBJ1-1; D gene: TRBD1; V gene: TRBV10-3; CDR3 DNA: TGTGCCATCAGTGCAGGGGGCGGAGGCACTGAAGCTTTCTTT; CDR3 protein: CAISAGGGGTEAFF
clone size: few; J gene: TRBJ2-1; D gene: NA; V gene: TRBV5-4; CDR3 DNA: TGTGCCAGCAGCTTGGAAGCGGTTGCCTCCTACAATGAGCAGTTCTTC; CDR3 protein: CASSLEAVASYNEQFF
clone size: NA; J gene: TRBJ2-3; D gene: NA; V gene: TRBV7-9; CDR3 DNA: TGTGCCAGCAGCTTTTATGGAGGACGCAGCACAGATACGCAGTATTTT; CDR3 protein: CASSFYGGRSTDTQYF
clone size: NA; J gene: TRBJ1-5; D gene: NA; V gene: TRBV28; CDR3 DNA: TGTGCCAGCAGTTTACCCCTGGGAGGGAGGAATCAGCCCCAGCATTTT; CDR3 protein: CASSLPLGGRNQPQHF
clone size: NA; J gene: TRBJ2-2; D gene: NA; V gene: TRBV7-6; CDR3 DNA: TGTGCCAGCAGCTTAGCGCCCAGGACCGGGGAGCTGTTTTTT; CDR3 protein: CASSLAPRTGELFF
clone size: NA; J gene: TRBJ2-7; D gene: NA; V gene: TRBV2; CDR3 DNA: TGTGCCAGCCAGTCGTCTGATACCTACGAGCAGTACTTC; CDR3 protein: CASQSSDTYEQYF
clone size: NA; J gene: TRBJ2-7; D gene: NA; V gene: TRBV2; CDR3 DNA: TGTGCCAGCAGACCCGACCCCTGGGAGCAGTACTTC; CDR3 protein: CASRPDPWEQYF
clone size: few; J gene: TRBJ1-3; D gene: NA; V gene: TRBV6-6; CDR3 DNA: TGTGCCAGCAGTTACTCGAGCCACGCTGGAAACACCATATATTTT; CDR3 protein: CASSYSSHAGNTIYF
clone size: NA; J gene: TRBJ2-7; D gene: NA; V gene: TRBV11-2; CDR3 DNA: TGTGCCAGCAGCTTAGACAGGGGTCCCCGAAGCTCCTACGAGCAGTACTTC; CDR3 protein: CASSLDRGPRSSYEQYF
clone size: NA; J gene: TRBJ2-1; D gene: TRBD2; V gene: TRBV5-4; CDR3 DNA: TGTGCCAGCAGCTTGAGTCAGGGACTAGGGAACAATGAGCAGTTCTTC; CDR3 protein: CASSLSQGLGNNEQFF
clone size: NA; J gene: TRBJ1-5; D gene: NA; V gene: TRBV19; CDR3 DNA: TGTGCCAGTAGGGCAGAGACGAGCAATCAGCCCCAGCATTTT; CDR3 protein: CASRAETSNQPQHF
clone size: few; J gene: TRBJ1-5; D gene: TRBD1; V gene: TRBV30; CDR3 DNA: TGTGCCTGGAGTAGAGTGGGGACAGGCACGGGGCCCCAGCATTTT; CDR3 protein: CAWSRVGTGTGPQHF
clone size: NA; J gene: TRBJ2-7; D gene: TRBD1; V gene: TRBV6-6; CDR3 DNA: TGTGCCAGCAGCAGGGACAGGGGGACCTACGAGCAGTACTTC; CDR3 protein: CASSRDRGTYEQYF
clone size: few; J gene: TRBJ1-2; D gene: NA; V gene: TRBV28; CDR3 DNA: TGTGCCAGCAGTTATTTGGGGGAAGGCTACACCTTC; CDR3 protein: CASSYLGEGYTF